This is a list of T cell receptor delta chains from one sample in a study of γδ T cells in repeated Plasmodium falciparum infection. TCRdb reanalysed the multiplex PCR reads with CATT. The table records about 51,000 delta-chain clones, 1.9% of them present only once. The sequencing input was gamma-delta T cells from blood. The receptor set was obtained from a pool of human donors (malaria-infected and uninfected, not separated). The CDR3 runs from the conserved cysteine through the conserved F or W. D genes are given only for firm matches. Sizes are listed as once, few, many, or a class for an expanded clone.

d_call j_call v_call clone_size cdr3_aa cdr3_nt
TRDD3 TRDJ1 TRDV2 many CACDTVNGGYAAYTDKLIF TGTGCCTGTGACACCGTAAATGGGGGATACGCGGCGTACACCGATAAACTCATCTTT
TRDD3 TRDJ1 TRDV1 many CALGEFSVWGPMGTDKLIF TGTGCTCTTGGGGAATTCTCTGTCTGGGGGCCAATGGGCACCGATAAACTCATCTTT
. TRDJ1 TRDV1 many CALGEEFLRNKLIF TGTGCTCTTGGGGAAGAATTCCTAAGAAATAAACTCATCTTT
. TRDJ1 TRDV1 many CALGEKSSWDREDTDKLIF TGTGCTCTTGGGGAAAAGTCCTCGTGGGATCGAGAGGACACCGATAAACTCATCTTT
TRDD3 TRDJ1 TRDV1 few CAIGELAFLHDTWGIRSMIDPDKLIF TGTGCTATTGGGGAACTCGCATTCTTACACGATACCTGGGGGATACGCTCGATGATCGACCCCGATAAACTCATCTTT
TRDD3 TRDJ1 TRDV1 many CALGEPIPTHTTNGDTLPNWYTDKLIF TGTGCTCTTGGGGAACCAATACCCACTCACACCACAAATGGGGATACGCTCCCCAACTGGTACACCGATAAACTCATCTTT
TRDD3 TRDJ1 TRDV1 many CALGELDGRGTLPLGWGEQGYTDKLIF TGTGCTCTTGGGGAACTAGACGGGCGAGGTACTCTTCCCCTTGGCTGGGGGGAACAGGGATACACCGATAAACTCATCTTT
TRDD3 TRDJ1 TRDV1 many CALGELNLEITSYWGIFYTDKLIF TGTGCTCTTGGGGAACTTAATTTGGAAATTACTTCGTACTGGGGGATATTCTACACCGATAAACTCATCTTT
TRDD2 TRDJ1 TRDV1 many CALGEAFLLKGDLQTTDKLIF TGTGCTCTTGGGGAGGCCTTCCTACTTAAGGGGGATCTCCAAACCACCGATAAACTCATCTTT
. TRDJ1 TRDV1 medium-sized CALGEILGYTDKLIF TGTGCTCTTGGGGAAATCTTAGGGTACACCGATAAACTCATCTTT
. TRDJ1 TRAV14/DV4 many CAMREGGDSGPAYTDKLIF TGTGCAATGAGAGAGGGCGGGGATTCGGGGCCCGCGTACACCGATAAACTCATCTTT
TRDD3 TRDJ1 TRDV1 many CALGVPIFRLHRGIPDKLIF TGTGCTCTTGGGGTACCTATTTTTCGCCTACACCGGGGGATACCCGATAAACTCATCTTT
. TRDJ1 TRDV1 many CALTLMPSWYWVFSPYTDKLIF TGTGCTCTAACCCTCATGCCAAGCTGGTACTGGGTTTTCTCCCCGTACACCGATAAACTCATCTTT